The present entry profiles one T cell receptor beta chain with its context. Its antigen specificity is not known. No qualities accompany the bases; no much larger clone lies one base away. These data originate in a study of Tregs in tolerant kidney transplant recipients (dated by TCRdb to 2018 to 2020). About the study as a whole: The study used TCRbeta sequencing to identify donor-specific regulatory T cells before combined kidney and bone marrow transplantation, then tracked those cells after transplant. In a few healthy controls, several methods of expanding Tregs specific for an allogeneic donor were compared by TCRbeta repertoire sequencing. The study at large found these results: Expanding Tregs with activated donor B cells appeared to identify the most biologically relevant and donor-specific TCRbeta repertoire. The study was limited by small patient numbers, and the findings need validation in larger populations and under other immunosuppression protocols. Biological reproducibility was not examined directly, but technical replication error appeared to be minimal.

Unstimulated Tregs (CD4+CD25+CD127-), CD4+ non-Tregs (CD4+CD25-), CD4 and CD8 cells were FACS-sorted from thawed PBMCs. Healthy control blood was obtained either as purchased buffy coats or from healthy volunteers. Healthy control blood was processed to PBMCs with a Ficoll density gradient and then cryopreserved, whereas patient PBMCs were collected both before and after transplant. Genomic DNA was extracted from sorted cells with the QIAGEN DNeasy Blood and Tissue Kit for TCRbeta CDR3 sequencing. High-throughput TCRbeta CDR3 sequencing, including PCR amplification with bias correction and internal controls, was performed commercially through immunoSEQ. The study's processing was this. Unique productive TCRbeta sequences were defined by CDR3 nucleotide sequence where primers matched, and otherwise by CDR3 amino acid sequence together with Vbeta and Jbeta genes. To correct for sorting error, sequences found in more than one sorted population at a frequency ratio of 2:1 or less were discarded, and the remaining shared sequences were assigned to the population with the higher frequency. Sequences were defined as donor-reactive when expanded at least 5-fold in CFSE-low cells versus unstimulated cells and present at a frequency of at least 0.01% in CFSE-low cells. Jensen-Shannon divergence, calculated on the top 100 TCRbeta sequences ranked by frequency, was used to quantify repertoire divergence. For samples with multiple sequencing runs, sorting error was corrected separately for each run before the runs were pooled. TCRdb retrieved this table from immuneACCESS and kept in-frame rearrangements only. Not all clones are present; in checked studies, unresolved V genes account for under half, and no reason is known for the remainder. The DNA was the basis for D and trimming; V, J and clone size are from that table. The sample has some 65,000 clones on record, 84% of them singletons. The ten top clones hold approximately 4% of the sample.

Looking up the germline V gene yields CDR1 SQVTM and CDR2 ANQGSEA. Including the terminal cysteine and phenylalanine, the CDR3 comprises 13 residues. Kept here is only the CDR3 DNA, which spans 39 bases and is read in frame from base 1. Trimming costs V 6 bases and J 0 bases, and their ends lie 10 bases apart. The V and J segments used are TRBV29-1 and TRBJ2-3; the D gene is possibly TRBD1, with 5 bases matching. Specimen: CD4+ T cells from blood. This TCR was sampled from a human donor in good health. The CDR3 amino acid sequence is: CSVSGLSTDTQYF. The DNA sequence follows: TGCAGCGTATCAGGGCTGAGCACAGATACGCAGTATTTT.